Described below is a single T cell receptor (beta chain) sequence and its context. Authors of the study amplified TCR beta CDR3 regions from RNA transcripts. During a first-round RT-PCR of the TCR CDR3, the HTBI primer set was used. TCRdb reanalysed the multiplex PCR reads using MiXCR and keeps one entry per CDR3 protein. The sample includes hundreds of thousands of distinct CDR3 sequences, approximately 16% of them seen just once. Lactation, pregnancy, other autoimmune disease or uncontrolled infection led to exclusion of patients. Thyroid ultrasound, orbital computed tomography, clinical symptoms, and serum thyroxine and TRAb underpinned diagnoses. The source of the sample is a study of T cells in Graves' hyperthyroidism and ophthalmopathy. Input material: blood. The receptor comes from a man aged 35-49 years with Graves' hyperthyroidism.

The CDR3: CASVGGTEAFF. CDR3 coding DNA: TGTGCCAGCGTCGGAGGAACTGAAGCTTTCTTT. The chain is built from TRBV6-2 or TRBV6-3 and TRBJ1-1; D not resolved. V was trimmed by 8 bases and J by 5 bases, leaving 9 bases between them. The CDR3 spans 11 residues. Germline CDR1 is MNHEY and CDR2 is SVGEGT.